One T cell receptor (beta chain) is described in this entry. The germline V gene encodes CDR1 MGHRA and CDR2 YSYEKL. Unmatched junction bases numbered 9, after V lost 5 bases and J lost 0 bases. CDR3 size: 17 residues. This sample was taken from a study of cytomegalovirus exposure and HLA in healthy donors. The PCR ran on 60 Vbeta and 13 Jbeta primers. The assay was immunoSEQ multiplex PCR, and TCRdb's table has in-frame clones only and misses some. The table includes 100,000 to 150,000 clones, about 80% detected once. Sequencing used PBMCs. This clonotype was obtained from a man aged 18 to 29 in good health and CMV-seronegative. V gene TRBV4-1 combines with J gene TRBJ2-4; 8 bases agree with TRBD1. CDR3 loop: CASSAYRDRGAKNIQYF. DNA of the CDR3: TGCGCCAGCAGCGCCTACCGAGACAGGGGAGCCAAAAACATTCAGTACTTC.